Listed here are 10 T cell receptor beta chains from one sample, sequenced in a study of Tregs in tolerant kidney transplant recipients (dated by TCRdb to the late 2010s). The receptor library was made with the immunoSEQ multiplex PCR assay. TCRdb took this table from immuneACCESS and kept in-frame rearrangements with V and J called. Such tables lack part of the clones; where checked against another copy, unresolved V genes explain under half of the gap, and the rest is unexplained. Present in this sample are approximately 43,000 clones, roughly 89% of which were seen just once. The ten top clones hold around 0.7% of the sample. The specimen was Tregs from blood. The receptors originated from a human donor in good health.

This chain links TRBV7-9 with TRBJ1-2; D is ambiguous. Germline V gives CDR1 SEHNR, CDR2 FQNEAQ (reference sequence). V was clipped by 3 bases and J by 5 bases, with 7 bases between them. The CDR3 sequence is 12 residues long. CDR3 sequence reads: CASSLDGYGYTF. The DNA for the CDR3 is TGTGCCAGCAGCTTGGACGGTTATGGCTACACCTTC. The complete variable domain, with remaining parts taken from reference TRBV7-9 and TRBJ1-2, reads DTGVSQNPRHKITKRGQNVTFRCDPISEHNRLYWYRQTLGQGPEFLTYFQNEAQLEKSRLLSDRFSAERPKGSFSTLEIQRTEQGDSAMYLCASSLDGYGYTFGSGTRLTVV.

The chain combines TRBV6-1 with TRBJ2-7, with D perhaps matching TRBD2 (5 bases). Trimming removed 5 bases at V and 3 bases at J, with 11 bases between. Germline values: CDR1 MNHNS, CDR2 SASEGT. The CDR3 totals 13 residues. CDR3 nucleotides: TGTGCCAGCAGTACTAGTGACTTCTACGAGCAGTACTTC. Protein: CASSTSDFYEQYF.

The chain combines TRBV5-4 with TRBJ2-1; TRBD2 is a possible D gene (5 bases). The CDR3 is 14 amino acids. V was trimmed by 6 bases and J by 1 base, leaving 11 bases between them. Germline V gene sequence: CDR1 SGHNT, CDR2 YYREEE (reference sequence). This CDR3 is CASKRAKSYNEQFF. In DNA, the CDR3 is TGTGCCAGCAAGAGGGCCAAATCCTACAATGAGCAGTTCTTC. Combining the CDR3 with reference TRBV5-4 and TRBJ2-1 gives the whole variable domain ETGVTQSPTHLIKTRGQQVTLRCSSQSGHNTVSWYQQALGQGPQFIFQYYREEENGRGNFPPRFSGLQFPNYSSELNVNALELDDSALYLCASKRAKSYNEQFFGPGTRLTVL.

The chain combines TRBV7-2 with TRBJ1-2, with D perhaps TRBD1 (5 bases). The CDR3 extends over 18 amino acids. Looked up from germline, CDR1 is SGHTA and CDR2 is FQGNSA. Trimming shortened V by 3 bases and J by 3 bases, and 23 bases separated the two germline ends. The CDR3 DNA follows: TGTGCCAGCAGCTTCACTGGTTTTGTGTGGGGGAGAGACTATGGCTACACCTTC. Its translation is CASSFTGFVWGRDYGYTF.

Here the CDR3 reads CASSYSRANEKLFF. The CDR3 bases are TGTGCCAGCAGTTATTCAAGGGCGAATGAAAAACTGTTTTTT. The genes are TRBV6-5 and TRBJ1-4; no clear D. The CDR3 covers 14 residues. Germline lookup yields CDR1 MNHEY and CDR2 SVGAGI. With 3 bases removed from V and 5 bases from J, the gap between germline ends came to 10 bases.

This clone was detected only once. This chain links TRBV4-1 with TRBJ2-1; maybe TRBD1 (5 bases). Germline V gene lookup returns CDR1 MGHRA and CDR2 YSYEKL. V shed 0 bases and J shed 5 bases, with 11 bases lying between them. CDR3 length: 15 amino acids. CDR3 nucleotide sequence: TGCGCCAGCAGCCAAGATAACGTCAGGGACAATGAGCAGTTCTTC. Amino acids: CASSQDNVRDNEQFF.

The V call is TRBV5-1, the J call TRBJ2-7, with a tentative D call TRBD1 (5 bases). The CDR3 length is 16 residues. Deletions cut 3 bases from V and 2 bases from J, with 18 bases between. CDR1 is SGHRS and CDR2 is YFSETQ in the germline V gene. The CDR3 DNA is TGCGCCAGCAGCTGGGATCAGGGATTATCCACCTACGAGCAGTACTTC. Encoded protein: CASSWDQGLSTYEQYF.

As to this clone: At one end the junction does not follow the germline gene, possibly because of a read error. The rearrangement uses TRBV7-7 and TRBJ2-5; D call uncertain. CDR1 is SSHAT and CDR2 is FNYEAQ in the germline V gene (reference sequence). This CDR3 has 12 residues. CDR3 residues: CASSRPAETQYF. CDR3 nucleotide sequence: TGTGCTAGCAGTCGTCCTGCAGAGACCCAGTACTTC.

The CDR3 DNA sequence: TGTGCCAGCAGCTCAAACTACAGGAGAAGGGACATTCAGTACTTC. Its translation is CASSSNYRRRDIQYF. This sequence joins TRBV7-9 and TRBJ2-4; D may be TRBD1 (5 bases). From germline, CDR1 is SEHNR and CDR2 FQNEAQ (reference sequence). V shed 4 bases and J shed 8 bases, with 18 bases lying between them. This CDR3 contains 15 residues. The variable domain in full, completed from reference TRBV7-9 and TRBJ2-4, reads DTGVSQNPRHKITKRGQNVTFRCDPISEHNRLYWYRQTLGQGPEFLTYFQNEAQLEKSRLLSDRFSAERPKGSFSTLEIQRTEQGDSAMYLCASSSNYRRRDIQYFGAGTRLSVL.

J is TRBJ1-2 and V is TRBV6-5, with a weak D call TRBD1 (5 bases). This CDR3 is 14 amino acids long. Germline assignment: CDR1 MNHEY and CDR2 SVGAGI. Trimming removed 6 bases from V and 4 bases from J, with 15 bases in between. CDR3 bases: TGTGCCAGCAGGTCCCCGGGACGGCCCTATGGCTACACCTTC. The encoded protein is CASRSPGRPYGYTF.